This T cell receptor beta chain was recovered during a study of shared clonotypes between healthy human individuals. Whole-study context: Donors consisted of two women and a few men between 18 and 49.

In the study's own analysis: For the immunoSEQ data, sequences were junction-only without quality scores, so filtering differed. Method: immunoSEQ multiplex PCR; TCRdb's copy keeps in-frame clones and lacks some. D and trimming come from the DNA, and the V and J calls and clone size come from that table. The sample holds approximately 1.4 million clones, 98% seen once. About this clone itself: Its antigen remains unknown.

The study, taken as a whole, reports: For naive CD4 cells, approximately 5% of clonotypes were shared across a handful of donors.

HIV-negative, healthy adults without recent acute infections or vaccinations were the donors. The sequence was collected from a man aged 30 to 45 in good health. The sequencing input was naive CD4+ T cells sorted from blood. Subset described: CD45RA+ positively selected.

The CDR3 DNA reads TGTGCCAGCAGTTCTTTAGCGGGAGGCCCCTACAATGAGCAGTTCTTC. It encodes CASSSLAGGPYNEQFF. J is TRBJ2-1 and V is TRBV27; 10 positions agree with TRBD2. Unmatched junction bases numbered 5, after V lost 4 bases and J lost 2 bases. The CDR3 has 16 residues. CDR1 and CDR2 from the germline V gene are MNHEY and SMNVEV (reference sequence).